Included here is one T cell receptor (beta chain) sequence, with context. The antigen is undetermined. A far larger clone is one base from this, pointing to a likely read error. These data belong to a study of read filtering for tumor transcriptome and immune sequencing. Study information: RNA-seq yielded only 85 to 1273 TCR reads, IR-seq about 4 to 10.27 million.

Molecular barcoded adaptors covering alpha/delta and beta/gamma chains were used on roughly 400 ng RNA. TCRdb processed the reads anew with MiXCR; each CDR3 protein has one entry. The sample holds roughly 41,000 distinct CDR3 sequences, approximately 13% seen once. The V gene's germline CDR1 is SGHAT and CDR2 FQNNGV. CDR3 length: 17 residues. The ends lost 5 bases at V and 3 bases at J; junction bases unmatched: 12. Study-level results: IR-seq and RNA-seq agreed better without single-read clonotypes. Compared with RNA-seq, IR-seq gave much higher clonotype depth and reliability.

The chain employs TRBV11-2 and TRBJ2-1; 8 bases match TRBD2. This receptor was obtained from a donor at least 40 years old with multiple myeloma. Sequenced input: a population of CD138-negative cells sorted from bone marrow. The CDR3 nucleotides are TGTGCCAGCAGCCCCAGATCCGGACGGGGGGGCTACAATGAGCAGTTCTTC. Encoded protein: CASSPRSGRGGYNEQFF.